Shown below are 18 T cell receptor beta chains from a single sample sequenced in a study of blood T cells in healthy people across ages (dated by TCRdb to between 2015 and 2016). Libraries were constructed by 5' RACE. Sequencer: Illumina HiSeq 2500. The second PCR ran for roughly 6 to 11 cycles and used a J-beta primer mix along with a sample-barcoded 5' primer. TCRdb redid the processing of the public reads, applying fastp at Q25 and MiXCR, and retained in-frame beta chains. Under each unique CDR3 protein, matching rows form one entry showing the most common genes and DNA. The sample table shows fewer than 1,000,000 distinct CDR3 sequences, and about 42% are seen once. Roughly a fifth of the sample is held by the ten biggest clonotypes. The sequenced sample consisted of blood. These receptors were taken from a man in his fifties or sixties in good health.

This rearrangement joins TRBV3-1 to TRBJ1-2; 8 bases line up with TRBD1. The germline gives CDR1 LGHDT, CDR2 YNNKEL (reference sequence). J was trimmed by 4 bases and V by 7 bases; bases with no gene match: 2. The CDR3 has 12 residues. This CDR3 reads CASKDRAYGYTF. CDR3 nucleotide sequence: TGTGCCAGCAAGGACAGGGCCTATGGCTACACCTTC.

V gene TRBV7-2 combines with J gene TRBJ2-7, with D uncertain. With 5 bases removed from V and 4 bases from J, the gap between germline ends came to 12 bases. From germline, CDR1 is SGHTA and CDR2 FQGNSA. The CDR3 has 13 residues. In DNA form, the CDR3 reads TGTGCCAGCAGCGTTGTAGGGATTTACGAGCAGTACTTC. Protein sequence: CASSVVGIYEQYF. The full variable domain, in which reference TRBV7-2 and TRBJ2-7 provide the parts outside the CDR3, is GAGVSQSPSNKVTEKGKDVELRCDPISGHTALYWYRQSLGQGLEFLIYFQGNSAPDKSGLPSDRFSAERTGGSVSTLTIQRTQQEDSAVYLCASSVVGIYEQYFGPGTRLTVT.

The V and J genes are TRBV5-1 and TRBJ2-2; possibly TRBD1 for D (6 bases). Germline CDR1 is SGHRS and CDR2 is YFSETQ. Between the trimmed V and J ends, which lost 3 bases and 1 base, there was a span of 10 bases. This CDR3 has 15 amino acids. The CDR3 sequence: CASSSQGKNTGELFF. The DNA of the CDR3 is TGCGCCAGCAGCTCACAGGGCAAGAACACCGGGGAGCTGTTTTTT.

This clonotype was seen more than once but under ten times. The genes are TRBV15 and TRBJ2-1, with 8 bases matching TRBD2. Germline CDR1 is LNHNV and CDR2 is YYDKDF (reference sequence). J was trimmed by 7 bases and V by 8 bases; bases with no gene match: 13. The CDR3 is 15 residues long. CDR3 amino acids: CATSKRRGARNEQFF. The CDR3 nucleotides are TGTGCCACCTCCAAAAGGCGGGGGGCCAGGAATGAGCAGTTCTTC.

A note on this clonotype: Its ends do not fully match the called genes, so a read error is possible. The chain has TRBV4-1 and TRBJ1-6; D ambiguous. The CDR3 is 15 residues long. The germline gives CDR1 MGHRA, CDR2 YSYEKL. The CDR3, as DNA: TGCGCCAGCGGCCACGATCGCTCCTATAATTCACCCCTCCACTTT. Translation: CASGHDRSYNSPLHF.

This clonotype was seen a handful of times. The chain is built from TRBV20-1 and TRBJ1-4; D not certain. CDR1 is DFQATT, CDR2 SNEGSKA, per germline (reference sequence). Trimming left V 3 bases short and J 6 bases short, with 14 bases between. The CDR3 length is 14 residues. CDR3: CSARGSPGYEKLFF. CDR3 nucleotides: TGCAGTGCTAGGGGGAGTCCCGGATATGAAAAACTGTTTTTT.

This clonotype was detected a few times. V is TRBV12-3 or TRBV12-4 and J is TRBJ1-2; the match to TRBD1 covers 11 bases. Germline trimming cut 5 bases from V and 5 bases from J; bases unmatched to any gene: 4. This CDR3 is 14 amino acids long. The DNA for the CDR3 is TGTGCCAGCAGTCGGACAGGGGGCGTGTATGGCTACACCTTC. It encodes CASSRTGGVYGYTF.

Only a few counts were recorded for this clonotype. This chain uses TRBV6-1 with TRBJ1-4; D is ambiguous. The CDR3 runs 16 residues. The germline V gene has CDR1 MNHNS and CDR2 SASEGT. V lost 0 bases, J lost 6 bases, and 14 bases lay in between. Here the CDR3 reads CASSEAGGRNYEKLFF. DNA of the CDR3: TGTGCCAGCAGTGAAGCCGGCGGACGGAATTATGAAAAACTGTTTTTT.

This chain's CDR3 is CASSQQGAGELFF. CDR3 nucleotides: TGTGCCAGCAGTCAACAGGGGGCCGGGGAGCTGTTTTTT. This chain connects TRBV28 to TRBJ2-2, with TRBD1 matching 8 bases. V shed 5 bases and J 6 bases; nucleotides not matched to a gene: 2. The germline V gene encodes CDR1 MDHEN and CDR2 SYDVKM. The CDR3 sequence is 13 residues long.

The chain carries TRBV12-3 or TRBV12-4 and TRBJ2-3; 7 bases are a match to TRBD1. The CDR3 contains 14 residues. Trimming took 5 bases from V and 2 from J; bases not matched to a gene: 4. The CDR3 nucleotides are TGTGCCAGCAGTGTTAGGGGGCTCACAGATACGCAGTATTTT. This sequence encodes CASSVRGLTDTQYF.

This clonotype was counted a few times. The chain recombines TRBV5-5 with TRBJ1-2; TRBD1 is a possible D gene (6 bases). Germline V CDR1 and CDR2: SGHKS, YYEKEE (reference sequence). V dropped 3 bases and J dropped 4 bases, with 16 bases sitting between them. There are 15 residues in the CDR3. In nucleotides, the CDR3 is TGTGCCAGCAGCTCGAGGGGGGACTCAGGCTATGGCTACACCTTC. It yields the protein CASSSRGDSGYGYTF. The whole variable domain, remainder taken from reference TRBV5-5 and TRBJ1-2, is DAGVTQSPTHLIKTRGQQVTLRCSPISGHKSVSWYQQVLGQGPQFIFQYYEKEERGRGNFPDRFSARQFPNYSSELNVNALLLGDSALYLCASSSRGDSGYGYTFGSGTRLTVV.

This clonotype was seen a single time. The chain employs TRBV12-3 or TRBV12-4 and TRBJ2-2; D possibly corresponds to TRBD1 (6 bases). Trimming took 7 bases from V and 1 from J, leaving 10 bases between them. The CDR3 is 14 amino acids. CDR3: CASTRGGNTGELFF. The CDR3 DNA sequence: TGTGCCAGCACCCGAGGGGGGAACACCGGGGAGCTGTTTTTT.

This clonotype was observed a few times. CDR3 sequence (DNA): TGTGCCAGCAGCCAAGACGGGACAGGGGGACGCAGCTCTGGGGCCAACGTCCTGACTTTC. Its protein is CASSQDGTGGRSSGANVLTF. This rearrangement joins TRBV4-2 to TRBJ2-6; the match to TRBD1 covers 11 bases. Trimming at V came to 0 bases and at J to 0 bases, leaving 7 bases not matched to a gene. From germline, CDR1 is LGHNA and CDR2 YNFKEQ. CDR3 length: 20 amino acids.

This clonotype has a handful of counts. This chain uses TRBV6-5 with TRBJ2-7; 7 bases map to TRBD1. The CDR3 covers 15 residues. Germline V gives CDR1 MNHEY, CDR2 SVGAGI. Trimming removed 2 bases from V and 0 bases from J; junction bases left unmatched: 4. This CDR3 is CASSYRDSVSYEQYF. The DNA of the CDR3 is TGTGCCAGCAGTTACCGGGACAGCGTCTCCTACGAGCAGTACTTC.

This clonotype was observed many times. CDR3 region: CASSVGQVGETQYF. In nucleotides, the CDR3 is TGTGCCAGCAGTGTTGGGCAGGTGGGGGAGACCCAGTACTTC. The J gene is TRBJ2-5, the V gene TRBV2; D gene uncertain. Trimming stripped 4 bases from V and 5 bases from J, with 14 bases between. This CDR3 comprises 14 residues. CDR1 is SNHLY and CDR2 is FYNNEI in the germline V gene.

This clonotype was seen a handful of times. The V call is TRBV24-1, the J call TRBJ2-5, with 11 positions matching TRBD1. CDR1 is KGHDR, CDR2 SFDVKD, per germline. The V gene end was trimmed by 3 bases and the J gene end by 4 bases; junction bases not matched to a gene: 6. The CDR3 extends over 16 amino acids. The CDR3: CATSDGPGQGAETQYF. The CDR3 DNA reads TGTGCCACCAGTGATGGTCCAGGACAGGGGGCAGAGACCCAGTACTTC.

The gene calls are TRBV5-1 and TRBJ2-3; 10 bases are a match to TRBD2. This CDR3 region has 14 residues. The junction had 3 bases not matched to a gene; V was cut back by 1 base and J by 7 bases. The germline gives CDR1 SGHRS, CDR2 YFSETQ. The CDR3 DNA sequence: TGCGCCAGCAGCTTGCTACTAGCGGGGAATACGCAGTATTTT. This sequence encodes CASSLLLAGNTQYF.

Written as DNA, the CDR3 is TGCAGTGCTAGAGAGGTGGGGAGGGGCCCTAATTCACCCCTCCACTTT. Its protein product is CSAREVGRGPNSPLHF. V gene TRBV20-1 combines with J gene TRBJ1-6, with TRBD1 as a possible D gene (5 bases). The germline V gene has CDR1 DFQATT and CDR2 SNEGSKA (reference sequence). The V gene lost 0 bases and the J gene lost 6 bases, with 15 bases spanning the gap. This CDR3 comprises 16 residues.